This is a list of T cell receptor beta chains from one sample in a study of PD-1 blockade in classical Hodgkin lymphoma. Here immunoSEQ multiplex PCR was the method, and the copy in TCRdb shows in-frame clones only, minus some. In the table there are 39,000 or so clones, around 83% of which are singletons. The sample was peripheral blood mononuclear cells (PBMCs), taken before the second cycle of nivolumab. All receptors come from a human donor with classical Hodgkin lymphoma. Both conserved end residues are trimmed from each CDR3.

V	J	CDR3
TRBV6-5	TRBJ2-3	ASSLFGGAGTDTQY
TRBV11-2	TRBJ2-5	ASSLLSSGGQETQY
TRBV2	TRBJ2-7	ASSEEGGYEQY
TRBV11-3	TRBJ2-7	ASSFRTGNEQY
TRBV7-9	TRBJ1-2	ASSPLGAAPHYGYT
TRBV19	TRBJ2-7	ATRTSGNYEQY
TRBV27	TRBJ1-2	ASRTQGNNYGYT
TRBV18	TRBJ2-1	ASSPLAPEQF
TRBV6-4	TRBJ2-2	ASSSQQVSITGELF
TRBV7-9	TRBJ1-3	ASSLVRAGSSGNTIY
TRBV5-1	TRBJ1-1	ASSLVEGTNTEAF
TRBV27	TRBJ1-2	ASSTRGGPNYGYT
TRBV10-2	TRBJ2-7	ASKRFGSSYEQY
TRBV4-3	TRBJ2-1	ASSQDEGGGAYEQF
TRBV27	TRBJ2-7	ASSLRGPGTGVYEQY
TRBV28	TRBJ2-6	ASSLDSSGANVLT
TRBV28	TRBJ1-2	ASWGKGDGYT
TRBV19	TRBJ2-7	ASSTYWRQGSYEQY
TRBV7-3	TRBJ2-2	ASSLTGPNTGELF
TRBV7-2	TRBJ1-5	ASSLDGMNQPQH
TRBV6-1	TRBJ2-5	ASSESPGETQY
TRBV11-2	TRBJ2-1	ASSLEAGEYNEQF
TRBV28	TRBJ1-5	ASRTGMVGQPQH
TRBV22-1	TRBJ2-5	PGSAGSTKTQETQY
TRBV27	TRBJ1-4	ASSLSWVGPNEKLF
TRBV4-1	TRBJ1-3	ASSQPSSGNTIY
TRBV5-6	TRBJ2-7	ASSLVSGEYEQY
TRBV27	TRBJ1-6	ASSLRVTYNSPLH
TRBV4-2	TRBJ2-4	ASSPLAGALNIQY
TRBV6-1	TRBJ2-2	ASSDGLADGELF
TRBV6-4	TRBJ2-3	ASSEQGNRADTQY
TRBV29-1	TRBJ2-1	SVDRGPYNEQF
TRBV28	TRBJ1-2	ASTPSGYGYT